This TCR beta chain was sequenced for a study of cytomegalovirus exposure and HLA in healthy donors. Study-wide findings and caveats: Immune exposure information available was restricted to CMV serostatus. The authors excluded some V segments, including TRBV6-2 and TRBV6-3, as indistinguishable. Later on, an analysis found that several of the most significant clusters appeared to be linked to common viral pathogens, which included parvovirus B19.

The CDR3 is 16 amino acids. Looked up from germline, CDR1 is PRHDT and CDR2 is FYEKMQ (reference sequence). V dropped 5 bases and J dropped 1; count of bases not matched to a gene: 5. PCR was performed using 60 Vbeta and 13 Jbeta primers. Authors' data handling: About 12 million of some 80 million unique TCR beta chains were shared, per a later count. The table came from immunoSEQ multiplex PCR; TCRdb's copy has only in-frame clones and leaves some out. D and trimming were read from the DNA, whereas the V and J calls and clone size are those reported in that table. This sample yields about 160,000 clones, of which approximately 80% are seen a single time; roughly 2.1% belongs to the top ten. As for this clone: The antigen is not known.

The gene calls are TRBV13 and TRBJ2-1; 10 positions match TRBD2. The sequence was collected from a middle-aged man in good health and CMV-seropositive. Sequencing was performed on PBMCs. CDR3 DNA sequence: TGTGCCAGCAGCGACGTAGCGGGGGGTTCCTACAATGAGCAGTTCTTC. It codes for CASSDVAGGSYNEQFF.